This T cell receptor beta chain originates from a study of graft-versus-host responses after intestinal transplantation (dated by TCRdb to the early 2020s). Study-wide context: Recipients received multivisceral, liver-intestinal, or isolated intestinal transplants. Every recipient was given anti-thymocyte globulin induction, followed by about three years of maintenance tacrolimus and steroids. Graft-versus-host and host-versus-graft alloreactive T cell clones were tracked in the graft, circulation and bone marrow after intestinal transplantation using bulk TCR-beta CDR3 sequencing. To identify alloreactive clones, pre-transplant mixed lymphocyte reaction products were sequenced and then compared with unstimulated pre-transplant donor and recipient T cells. A cohort of about 25 intestinal transplant recipients, including one retransplant, was enrolled, and a few patients lacking pretransplant specimens were excluded. Donor T cell macrochimerism was defined as a peak of at least 4% donor T cells among recipient peripheral blood mononuclear cells. Rather than going through the commercial service, samples from a few later patients were sequenced in-house on an Illumina MiSeq and processed with MiXCR.

In the first month after transplant, blood samples were collected up to 4 times, and after that at least monthly when available. About this clone itself: The clone's antigen remains unknown. No clone much larger than this one lies a single base away; base qualities are absent.

The investigation overall reported the following: Conclusions were limited by the relatively low number and heterogeneity of intestinal transplant patients. Early after transplant, declines in HvG clones were associated with peak levels of circulating GvH clones. High GvH to HvG T cell clonal ratios were observed in the allografts of patients with donor T cell macrochimerism. GvH clones were detected in recipient bone marrow, and some of these GvH clones were observed earlier in ileal mucosa or blood, consistent with an intestinal mucosal origin.

Library generation was performed with the immunoSEQ multiplex PCR assay. Adaptive Biotechnologies carried out high-throughput TCR-beta CDR3 sequencing of genomic DNA for most patients. The original methods were these. Adaptive's ImmunoSEQ software supplied the TCR sequencing data for around 17 patients, while MiXCR and VDJtools were used to process a few other patients. CDR3 nucleotide sequences shared between donor and recipient were removed because the origin of such sequences could not be assigned. Alloreactive clones required at least 2-fold expansion over unstimulated cells and minimum CFSE-low frequency of 0.002% (template counts) or 0.001% (read counts). Clones detected in sequenced pre-transplant spleen, lymph node, or MLR CFSE-low populations of the donor or recipient were defined as mappable. The cumulative frequency of alloreactive clones was calculated as a percentage of all sequences, weighted by copy number. The table was pulled from immuneACCESS by TCRdb, which kept in-frame rearrangements only. Such tables lose some clones; where checked, under half of the loss comes from unresolved V genes, and the rest has no known cause. V and J calls and clone size are copied from that table; D and trimming were computed from the DNA. For this sample there are 40,000 to 55,000 clones; 90% to 95% appear just once. The ten top clones hold nearly 4.5% of the sample.

The source of this sequence is a human patient who received an intestinal transplant, so some T cells may come from the graft donor. The specimen comprised PBMCs, sampled 524 days after transplant.

The CDR3 is CASSLGLAGVRSYNEQFF. The nucleotide sequence reads as follows: TGTGCCAGCAGCTTAGGACTAGCGGGAGTACGGTCCTACAATGAGCAGTTCTTC. Recombination joined TRBV7-9 with TRBJ2-1, with 12 middle bases fitting TRBD2. Trimming accounts for 1 base at V and 1 base at J, while the number of junction bases matched to no gene is 5. Its CDR3 holds 18 amino acids, cysteine through phenylalanine. The only DNA kept is the CDR3, 54 bases in frame from the first base. From a lookup of the germline V gene (reference sequence), CDR1 and CDR2 are SEHNR and FQNEAQ.